This TCR beta chain was captured in a study of CD8+ T cells in alopecia areata. Study background: At a dose of 5 to 10 mg twice daily, oral tofacitinib was given to treated patients.

Sequencing used cDNA as its template, made by extracting RNA and reverse transcribing it. Clones were read by immunoSEQ multiplex PCR, and TCRdb kept only the in-frame ones, dropping some. The table has about 150,000 clones, around half seen once. This clone was detected a few times. Germline V gene lookup returns CDR1 GTSNPN and CDR2 SVGIG (reference sequence). Trimming removed 3 bases at V and 4 bases at J, with 6 bases between. The CDR3 is 12 amino acids. Samples from alopecia areata patients were lesional scalp punch biopsies and peripheral blood. The TCR sequence derives from a human donor with alopecia areata. The specimen comprised CD8+ T cells sorted from blood, sampled at week 0. The chain links TRBV30 to TRBJ2-2; no clear D. The CDR3 loop reads CAWSRTTGELFF. In nucleotides, the CDR3 is TGTGCCTGGAGCCGTACCACCGGGGAGCTGTTTTTT.